A selection of T cell receptor beta chains follows, all from one sample in a study of T cell clusters in autoimmune cytopenias. After re-calling the multiplex PCR reads, TCRdb lists one entry per CDR3 protein, DNA absent. The sample includes nearly 15,000 distinct CDR3 sequences. The same sample was also studied in work on T cell repertoires in aging, cancer and after chemotherapy.

The sequencing sample was made of peripheral blood. These TCRs come from a human donor in good health. CDR3s include the opening cysteine and the closing phenylalanine or tryptophan. Rows may omit the clone size; those that give it use once, few, many or a size class.

J gene	V gene	CDR3 length	clone size	CDR3 protein
TRBJ2-7	TRBV19	14	-	CASSAAIGTYEQYF
TRBJ2-7	TRBV6-1	15	-	CASRATGTKAYEQYF
TRBJ2-3	TRBV19	13	medium-sized	CATSKGKSDTQYF
TRBJ2-3	TRBV15	16	medium-sized	CATSRLGGRAADTQYF
TRBJ2-2	TRBV6-5	12	medium-sized	CASSYSTGELFF
TRBJ2-3	TRBV6-1	15	-	CASSTLAGSTDTQYF
TRBJ2-7	TRBV6-9	23	-	CASTHPGTEDQSLAGDRSYEQYF
TRBJ2-7	TRBV27	14	-	CASSSGAGGNEQYF
TRBJ2-5	TRBV29-1	13	medium-sized	CSALVRGGETQYF
TRBJ1-1	TRBV27	15	-	CASSFGTGLAAEAFF
TRBJ2-1	TRBV6-5	14	-	CASSYGGGKNEQFF
TRBJ2-3	TRBV18	15	-	CASSPGTGYGDTQYF